This T cell receptor beta chain was sequenced during a study of T cell responses to AZD1222 COVID-19 vaccine. The ends lost 3 bases at V and 4 bases at J; junction bases unmatched: 7. This CDR3 comprises 15 residues. Germline V lookup: CDR1 KGHSH, CDR2 LQKENI. Regarding this clone: Its antigen is unknown.

This table comes from immunoSEQ multiplex PCR, and its TCRdb copy is limited to in-frame clones, with some not included. The sample has about 97,000 clones, around nine tenths seen once. Notes on the study in general: In a largely white British group with more females than males, clonal diversity was possibly underestimated.

Specimen: peripheral blood, collected on day 0 of AZD1222 vaccination. This rearrangement joins TRBV18 to TRBJ1-1, with 8 bases that match TRBD1. This receptor was taken from an adult in good health. The CDR3 DNA sequence: TGTGCCAGCTCACCCGGGACAGGAGGGCTCACTGAAGCTTTCTTT. Its protein is CASSPGTGGLTEAFF.